This TCR beta chain was obtained from a study of blood T cell repertoires in COVID-19. The overall study: Sites across the United States, Italy and Spain contributed samples from acute and convalescent COVID-19. T cells, B-cell-depleted T cells, or PBMCs supplied cDNA or gDNA.

Germline V gene lookup returns CDR1 MDHEN and CDR2 SYDVKM. This CDR3 is built from 14 residues. Trimming took off 5 bases at V and 4 bases at J, with 14 bases between the two ends. Study processing details: Using reference gene primer amplification, nucleated cell counts were estimated. The repertoire was sequenced with immunoSEQ multiplex PCR; TCRdb's copy has only in-frame clones and lacks some. From that table come the V and J calls and clone size; the DNA was used to work out D and trimming. The sample holds approximately 88,000 clones; over 65% are singletons and the top ten take around 50%. Sequenced input: peripheral blood. The source is a human donor in a cohort sampled during active COVID-19. J is TRBJ1-1 and V is TRBV28; tentatively, D is TRBD1 (5 bases). CDR3 in amino acids: CASSRDAGLTEAFF. Written as DNA, the CDR3 is TGTGCCAGCAGTCGCGATGCGGGGCTCACTGAAGCTTTCTTT.